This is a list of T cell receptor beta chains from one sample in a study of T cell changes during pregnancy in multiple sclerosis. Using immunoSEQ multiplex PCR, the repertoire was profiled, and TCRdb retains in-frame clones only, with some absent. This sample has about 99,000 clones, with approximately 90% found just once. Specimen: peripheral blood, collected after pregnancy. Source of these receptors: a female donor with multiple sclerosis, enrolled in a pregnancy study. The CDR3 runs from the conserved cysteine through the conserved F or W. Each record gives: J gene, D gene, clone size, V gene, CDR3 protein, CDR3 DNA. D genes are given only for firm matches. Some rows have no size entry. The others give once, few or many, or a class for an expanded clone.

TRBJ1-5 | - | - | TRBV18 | CASSPESGELGQPQHF | TGTGCCAGCTCACCGGAATCAGGGGAATTAGGTCAGCCCCAGCATTTT
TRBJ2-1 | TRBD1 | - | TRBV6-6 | CASSAGTGFYNEQFF | TGTGCCAGCAGTGCCGGGACAGGGTTCTACAATGAGCAGTTCTTC
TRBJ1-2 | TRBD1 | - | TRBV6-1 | CASSERGPLEGPNYGYTF | TGTGCCAGCAGTGAAAGGGGGCCCCTCGAGGGCCCCAACTATGGCTACACCTTC
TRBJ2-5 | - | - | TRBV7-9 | CASSPGTSAQGEAETQYF | TGTGCCAGCAGCCCAGGGACATCCGCTCAGGGGGAGGCAGAGACCCAGTACTTC
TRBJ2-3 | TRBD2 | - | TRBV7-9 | CASSLVSGTTFYTQYF | TGTGCCAGCAGCTTAGTTTCCGGGACTACGTTCTATACGCAGTATTTT
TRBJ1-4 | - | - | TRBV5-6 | CASSLAWGGTTNEKLFF | TGTGCCAGCAGCTTGGCCTGGGGCGGAACAACAAATGAAAAACTGTTTTTT
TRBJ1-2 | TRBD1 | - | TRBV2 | CASRTGTGYSSYTF | TGTGCCAGCAGGACCGGGACAGGGTACTCTAGCTACACCTTC
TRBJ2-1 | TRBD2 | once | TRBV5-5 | CASSWGLAPSNEQFF | TGTGCCAGCAGCTGGGGACTAGCCCCCAGCAATGAGCAGTTCTTC
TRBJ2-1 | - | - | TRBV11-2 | CASSWSFSGTNEQFF | TGTGCCAGCAGCTGGAGTTTTTCCGGTACGAATGAGCAGTTCTTC
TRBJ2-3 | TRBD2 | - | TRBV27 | CASSFSRLAGIADTQYF | TGTGCCAGCAGTTTCAGCCGTCTAGCGGGAATAGCAGATACGCAGTATTTT
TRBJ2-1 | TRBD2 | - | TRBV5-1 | CASSEGTSGIIYNEQFF | TGCGCCAGCAGCGAAGGGACTAGCGGGATAATCTACAATGAGCAGTTCTTC
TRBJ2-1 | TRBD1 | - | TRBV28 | CASSGQGSGNEQFF | TGTGCCAGCAGCGGACAGGGGAGTGGCAATGAGCAGTTCTTC
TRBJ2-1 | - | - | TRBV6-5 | CASSYVGQDEQFF | TGTGCCAGCAGTTACGTGGGGCAGGATGAGCAGTTCTTC
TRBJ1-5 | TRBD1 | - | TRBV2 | CASSRDSGGDQPQHF | TGTGCCAGCAGTCGGGACAGCGGGGGTGATCAGCCCCAGCATTTT
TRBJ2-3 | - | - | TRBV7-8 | CASSPVGVSLSTDTQYF | TGTGCCAGCAGCCCGGTCGGGGTCTCGCTGAGCACAGATACGCAGTATTTT
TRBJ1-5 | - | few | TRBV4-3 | CASSQDWSGNNQPQHF | TGCGCCAGCAGCCAAGATTGGTCGGGGAACAATCAGCCCCAGCATTTT
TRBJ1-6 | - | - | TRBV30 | CAWNVGDNSPLHF | TGTGCCTGGAACGTTGGAGATAATTCACCCCTCCACTTT
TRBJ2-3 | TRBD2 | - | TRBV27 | CASSLYGTSGRGTQYF | TGTGCCAGCAGTTTATACGGGACTAGCGGGAGGGGTACGCAGTATTTT
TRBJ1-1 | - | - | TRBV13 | CASSRTGIPPEAFF | TGTGCCAGCAGTCGGACTGGCATACCTCCTGAAGCTTTCTTT
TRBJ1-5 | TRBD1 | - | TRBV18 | CASSSTGDRDQPQHF | TGTGCCAGCTCGTCTACCGGGGACAGGGATCAGCCCCAGCATTTT
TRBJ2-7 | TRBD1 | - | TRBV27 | CASSFTGTGSGEQYF | TGTGCCAGCAGTTTTACCGGGACAGGGTCTGGCGAGCAGTACTTC
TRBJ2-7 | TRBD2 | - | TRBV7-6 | CASSLAPVSGGNSYEQYF | TGTGCCAGCAGCTTAGCGCCCGTTAGCGGGGGGAACTCCTACGAGCAGTACTTC
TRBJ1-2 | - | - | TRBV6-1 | CASSEAHRPITNYGYTF | TGTGCCAGCAGTGAAGCGCACAGGCCGATAACTAACTATGGCTACACCTTC
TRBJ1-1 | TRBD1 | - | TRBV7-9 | CASSFGAGGYTEAFF | TGTGCCAGCAGCTTTGGCGCAGGGGGGTACACTGAAGCTTTCTTT
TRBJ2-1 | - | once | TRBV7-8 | CASSFSLQGNEQFF | TGTGCCAGCAGCTTTTCACTTCAGGGCAATGAGCAGTTCTTC
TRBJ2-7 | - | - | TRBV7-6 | CASSLRAYEQYF | TGTGCCAGCAGCTTGAGGGCCTACGAGCAGTACTTC
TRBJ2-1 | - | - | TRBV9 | CASSVYRRSSYNEQFF | TGTGCCAGCAGCGTATACCGTAGGAGCTCCTACAATGAGCAGTTCTTC
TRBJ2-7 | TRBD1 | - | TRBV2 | CASRERTGGTYEQYF | TGTGCCAGCAGGGAAAGGACAGGGGGTACCTACGAGCAGTACTTC
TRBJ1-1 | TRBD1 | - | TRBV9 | CASSALQGALRNTEAFF | TGTGCCAGCAGCGCACTACAGGGGGCGCTCAGGAACACTGAAGCTTTCTTT
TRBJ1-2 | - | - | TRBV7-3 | CASSLSGGHGEDGYTF | TGTGCCAGCAGCTTAAGTGGCGGACACGGTGAGGATGGCTACACCTTC
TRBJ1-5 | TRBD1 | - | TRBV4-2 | CASSQVQGAKQPQHF | TGTGCCAGCAGCCAGGTACAGGGGGCGAAGCAGCCCCAGCATTTT
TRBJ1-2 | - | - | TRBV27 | CASSLNGYGGYTF | TGTGCCAGCAGTTTAAACGGGTATGGTGGCTACACCTTC
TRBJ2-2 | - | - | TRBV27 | CASRQGNSNTGELFF | TGTGCCAGCAGACAGGGCAATTCGAACACCGGGGAGCTGTTTTTT
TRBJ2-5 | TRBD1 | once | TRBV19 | CASSIRDRVETQYF | TGTGCCAGTAGTATCCGGGACAGGGTGGAGACCCAGTACTTC
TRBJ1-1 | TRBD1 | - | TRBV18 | CASSPRGQGESGNTEAFF | TGTGCCAGCTCACCCAGGGGACAGGGGGAATCGGGTAACACTGAAGCTTTCTTT
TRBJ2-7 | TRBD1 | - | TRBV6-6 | CASSDRGTYEQYF | TGTGCCAGCAGTGACAGGGGAACCTACGAGCAGTACTTC
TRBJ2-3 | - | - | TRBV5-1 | CASSLDLGGDTQYF | TGCGCCAGCAGCTTGGATCTGGGGGGTGATACGCAGTATTTT
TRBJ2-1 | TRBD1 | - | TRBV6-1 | CASSGTGSPEQFF | TGTGCCAGCAGTGGGACAGGGTCACCCGAGCAGTTCTTC
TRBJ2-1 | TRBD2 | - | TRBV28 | CATELAGGNNEQFF | TGTGCCACCGAATTAGCGGGAGGTAACAATGAGCAGTTCTTC
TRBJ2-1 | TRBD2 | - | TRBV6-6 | CASSLAGKELF | TGTGCCAGCAGTCTAGCGGGTAAGGAACTCTTC
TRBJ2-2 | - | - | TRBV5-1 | CASSLEISNTGELFF | TGCGCCAGCAGCTTGGAGATCAGTAACACCGGGGAGCTGTTTTTT
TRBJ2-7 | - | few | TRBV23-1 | CASSQRGPSYEQYF | TGCGCCAGCAGTCAACGTGGGCCCTCCTACGAGCAGTACTTC
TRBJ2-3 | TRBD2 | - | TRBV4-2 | CASSQLVAGLDTQYF | TGTGCCAGCAGCCAACTTGTAGCGGGGCTAGATACGCAGTATTTT
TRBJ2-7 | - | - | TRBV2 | CASSESSQGGYF | TGTGCCAGCAGTGAATCCAGCCAGGGAGGGTACTTC
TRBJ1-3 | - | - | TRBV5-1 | CASSFSGEGNTIYF | TGCGCCAGCAGCTTTTCAGGGGAGGGAAACACCATATATTTT
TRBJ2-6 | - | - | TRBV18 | CASSPAPAGSGANVLTF | TGTGCCAGCTCACCTGCGCCCGCCGGCTCTGGGGCCAACGTCCTGACTTTC
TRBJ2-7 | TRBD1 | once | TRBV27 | CASSLSTGTYEQYF | TGTGCCAGCAGTTTATCGACAGGGACATACGAGCAGTACTTC
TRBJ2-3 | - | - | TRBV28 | CASRDSATDTQYF | TGTGCCAGCAGGGATAGCGCCACAGATACGCAGTATTTT
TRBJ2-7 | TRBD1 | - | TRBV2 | CASSRDRYYEQYF | TGTGCCAGCAGTAGGGACAGATACTACGAGCAGTACTTC
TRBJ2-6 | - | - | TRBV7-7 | CASRRGKGANVLTF | TGTGCCAGCAGGAGGGGGAAAGGGGCCAACGTCCTGACTTTC
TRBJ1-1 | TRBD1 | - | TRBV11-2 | CASSHRDRGITEAFF | TGTGCCAGCAGCCACAGGGACAGGGGGATCACTGAAGCTTTCTTT
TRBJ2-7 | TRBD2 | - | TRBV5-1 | CASSFLAGYEQYF | TGCGCCAGCAGCTTTCTAGCGGGTTACGAGCAGTACTTC
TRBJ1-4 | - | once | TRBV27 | CASASGNSGEKLFF | TGTGCCAGCGCGTCCGGCAACTCGGGTGAAAAACTGTTTTTT
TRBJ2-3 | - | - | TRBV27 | CASRLQLQGLLSTDTQYF | TGTGCCAGCAGATTACAATTACAGGGCCTGCTTAGCACAGATACGCAGTATTTT